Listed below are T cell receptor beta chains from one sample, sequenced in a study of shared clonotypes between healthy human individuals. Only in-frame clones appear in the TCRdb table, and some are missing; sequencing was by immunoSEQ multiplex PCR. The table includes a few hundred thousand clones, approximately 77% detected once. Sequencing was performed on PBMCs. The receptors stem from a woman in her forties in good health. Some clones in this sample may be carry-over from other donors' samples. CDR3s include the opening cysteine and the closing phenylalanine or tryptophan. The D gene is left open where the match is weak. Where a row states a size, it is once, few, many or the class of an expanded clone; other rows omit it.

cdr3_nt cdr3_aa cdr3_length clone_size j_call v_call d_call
TGTGCCAGCAGCCTGACTAGCGGGATTTATGTCGGAGAGACCCAGTACTTC CASSLTSGIYVGETQYF 17 . TRBJ2-5 TRBV7-2 TRBD2
TGTGCCAGCAGTAAGACAGGGGGACGGGGACCAAACACTGAAGCTTTCTTT CASSKTGGRGPNTEAFF 17 once TRBJ1-1 TRBV2 TRBD1
TGTGCCAGTAGTTCCCAGCGGGAACAATCGAACACCGGGGAGCTGTTTTTT CASSSQREQSNTGELFF 17 . TRBJ2-2 TRBV19 TRBD2
TGTGCCAGCAGCTACGGGACATCTGGAGGAGGCTACACCTTC CASSYGTSGGGYTF 14 . TRBJ1-2 TRBV2 .
TGTGCCAGCAGTTACCCCCAGGGGCCCCAGCATTTT CASSYPQGPQHF 12 . TRBJ1-5 TRBV6-6 .
TGTGCCAGCAGTCGGACAGGGGCAGGAAACACCATATATTTT CASSRTGAGNTIYF 14 . TRBJ1-3 TRBV6-5 TRBD1
TGCGCCAGCAGCTTTAACAGGTCTGCTAACTATGGCTACACCTTC CASSFNRSANYGYTF 15 many TRBJ1-2 TRBV5-1 .
TGTGCCTGGAGTGGGGACAAATTCACCTACGAGCAGTACTTC CAWSGDKFTYEQYF 14 . TRBJ2-7 TRBV30 .
TGTGCCAGCAGCTTAGGACCGGCCACAACTAATGAAAAACTGTTTTTT CASSLGPATTNEKLFF 16 once TRBJ1-4 TRBV7-8 .
TGCGCCAGCAGCCGCAGCAGAATGGGGACCAGCTACGAGCAGTACTTC CASSRSRMGTSYEQYF 16 . TRBJ2-7 TRBV4-1 .
TGTGCCAGCAGGGGTAGGACTGGCCACGAGCAGTACTTC CASRGRTGHEQYF 13 few TRBJ2-7 TRBV27 .
TGCAGCGCCCTTAGCGGGAGCATCTACGAGCAGTACTTC CSALSGSIYEQYF 13 . TRBJ2-7 TRBV29-1 TRBD2
TGCAGCGTTGAAGGGGTGCAGGCCGGAGAGACCCAGTACTTC CSVEGVQAGETQYF 14 . TRBJ2-5 TRBV29-1 .
TGTGCCAGCAGGGACACCGCGACGGGCTCTTACGAGCAGTACTTC CASRDTATGSYEQYF 15 . TRBJ2-7 TRBV27 .
TGCGCCAGCAGGGACCCACAGGGAGGCTACGAGCAGTACTTC CASRDPQGGYEQYF 14 once TRBJ2-7 TRBV5-1 .
TGCGCCAGCAGCCACGGGGACAGGGAGAGCACTGAAGCTTTCTTT CASSHGDRESTEAFF 15 . TRBJ1-1 TRBV5-1 TRBD1
TGTGCCCTAGACCAAAACATTCAGTACTTC CALDQNIQYF 10 . TRBJ2-4 TRBV28 .
TGTGCCAGCAGCTCTAGTCGAGAGACCCAGTACTTC CASSSSRETQYF 12 . TRBJ2-5 TRBV7-8 .
TGTGCCTGGGCTACATCAGGGGGTCAGCCCCAGCATTTT CAWATSGGQPQHF 13 few TRBJ1-5 TRBV30 TRBD1
TGTGCCAGCAGTCAGGGCACTGAAGCTTTCTTT CASSQGTEAFF 11 . TRBJ1-1 TRBV28 .
TGCGCCAGCAGCCTACAGGGGCTTGAGGGCAATCAGCCCCAGCATTTT CASSLQGLEGNQPQHF 16 . TRBJ1-5 TRBV4-1 TRBD1
TGTGCCATCAGCCAACGAGGGGGTGTTGGCGGCACGAACACTGAAGCTTTCTTT CAISQRGGVGGTNTEAFF 18 few TRBJ1-1 TRBV10-3 .
TGTGCCAGCAGCTCAATACAGGGGGTGGGACACGAGCAGTACTTC CASSSIQGVGHEQYF 15 . TRBJ2-7 TRBV11-2 TRBD1
TGTGCCAGCAGTGGGGCTAGCGGCAGACCGGAGGAGCAGTTCTTC CASSGASGRPEEQFF 15 few TRBJ2-1 TRBV6-4 TRBD2
TGTGCCAGTAGTATACCGGGACTAGCGGAGGAGCAGTACTTC CASSIPGLAEEQYF 14 few TRBJ2-7 TRBV19 TRBD2
TGTGCCAGCAGCTTACCCCGGCGGGGGGGCTATGGCTACACCTTC CASSLPRRGGYGYTF 15 . TRBJ1-2 TRBV11-2 .
TGTGCCTGGAAGCGGGACCGACCCTACGAGCAGTACTTC CAWKRDRPYEQYF 13 . TRBJ2-7 TRBV30 TRBD2
TGCGCCAGCAGCTTGACGGGAGCCCTCTACGAGCAGTACTTC CASSLTGALYEQYF 14 . TRBJ2-7 TRBV5-1 .
TGTGCCAGCAGCCCCAGCAGGGTGCAAGAGACCCAGTACTTC CASSPSRVQETQYF 14 . TRBJ2-5 TRBV7-2 .
TGTGCCAGCAGCTTAACTCGCGGGATGGCCAAAAACATTCAGTACTTC CASSLTRGMAKNIQYF 16 . TRBJ2-4 TRBV11-2 .
TGTGCCAGCAGGCTTGCGGATACGCAGTATTTT CASRLADTQYF 11 . TRBJ2-3 TRBV6-6 .
TGTGCCAGCAGCTCGCCCTACAGCACTGAAGCTTTCTTT CASSSPYSTEAFF 13 few TRBJ1-1 TRBV7-9 .
TGCGCCAGCAGCCTCGACAGGAGCGCTAACACAGATACGCAGTATTTT CASSLDRSANTDTQYF 16 . TRBJ2-3 TRBV5-1 .
TGTGCCAGCTCACCGACAAGTTCAGACAGATCCTATGGCTACACCTTC CASSPTSSDRSYGYTF 16 . TRBJ1-2 TRBV18 .
TGTGCCAGCAGCTTCGGGGGACAGACGTTGAACACCGGGGAGCTGTTTTTT CASSFGGQTLNTGELFF 17 . TRBJ2-2 TRBV11-2 .
TGCAGCGTTGAAGATCTTCCGGATACGCAGTATTTT CSVEDLPDTQYF 12 . TRBJ2-3 TRBV29-1 .
TGTGCCAGCAGCGAGACAGGGGAAGGAACTAATGAAAAACTGTTTTTT CASSETGEGTNEKLFF 16 . TRBJ1-4 TRBV5-6 TRBD1
TGTGCCAGCAGCCCCGGACAAGACTACGAAAAACTGTTTTTT CASSPGQDYEKLFF 14 . TRBJ1-4 TRBV6-5 .
TGTGCCAGCAGCCAAAGGGGACGAGGCAGCTACACCTTC CASSQRGRGSYTF 13 . TRBJ1-2 TRBV14 .
TGTGCCAGCAGGCCGGGACAGGGGTCGGGCCTCTACGAGCAGTACTTC CASRPGQGSGLYEQYF 16 . TRBJ2-7 TRBV27 TRBD1
TGTGCCAGCAGCTTGTCCGGGGGCACGAGAAACATTCAGTACTTC CASSLSGGTRNIQYF 15 . TRBJ2-4 TRBV5-6 .
TGTGCCATCAGTGATCAGGCGAGCTCCTACGAGCAGTACTTC CAISDQASSYEQYF 14 many TRBJ2-7 TRBV10-3 .
TGCGCCAGCAGCCGACATACAGGGTCGGCTGAAGCTTTCTTT CASSRHTGSAEAFF 14 . TRBJ1-1 TRBV5-1 .
TGTGCCAGCAGCTTGGCCCGGACTAGCGACACAGATACGCAGTATTTT CASSLARTSDTDTQYF 16 . TRBJ2-3 TRBV5-5 TRBD2
TGTGCCAGCTCACTACTACCGCCTTCATTGGGACTTATAAATGAGCAGTTCTTC CASSLLPPSLGLINEQFF 18 . TRBJ2-1 TRBV18 .
TGTGCCAGCAGCCGCCTGGGGGAGCGGGGGAACACCGGGGAGCTGTTTTTT CASSRLGERGNTGELFF 17 . TRBJ2-2 TRBV7-3 TRBD2
TGTGCCAGCAGTGAGACACTCATGGGCTACACCTTC CASSETLMGYTF 12 . TRBJ1-2 TRBV2 .
TGTGCCAGCAGTTTCGTAGGCAGGGGGCAGCAGCCCCAGCATTTT CASSFVGRGQQPQHF 15 . TRBJ1-5 TRBV28 TRBD1
TGTGCCAGCAGTGTCCGACAAGGATACGAGCAGTACTTC CASSVRQGYEQYF 13 . TRBJ2-7 TRBV2 .
TGCGCCAGCAGTGATTGGGGGTTTAGCAATCAGCCCCAGCATTTT CASSDWGFSNQPQHF 15 . TRBJ1-5 TRBV10-2 .
TGCAGCGGGGTAACTAGCGGTGAGCAGTACTTC CSGVTSGEQYF 11 . TRBJ2-7 TRBV29-1 TRBD2
TGTGCCAGCAGCACCACACAGGGACCCTACGAGCAGTACTTC CASSTTQGPYEQYF 14 . TRBJ2-7 TRBV7-8 .
TGTGCCAGCAGTTCCCGGGACAGGGGGCCCTACGAGCAGTACTTC CASSSRDRGPYEQYF 15 . TRBJ2-7 TRBV6-6 TRBD1
TGTGCCAGTAGCTTCAGGGGTTTTGGTCAGCCCCAGCATTTT CASSFRGFGQPQHF 14 . TRBJ1-5 TRBV19 .
TGTGCCAGCCCCCAGTATGAGCAGTTCTTC CASPQYEQFF 10 . TRBJ2-1 TRBV11-1 .